A single sample gave rise to the 8 T cell receptor beta chains below, sequenced in a study of human T cells and chemical hapten exposure (dated by TCRdb to the early 2020s). This specimen's time point label, per the study, means: patch test 3, about 24 weeks after DPC sensitization. The treatment or condition label corresponds to: therapeutic diphenylcyclopropenone sensitization with weekly scalp DPC. Library creation used RACE. TCRdb records NextSeq 500 as the sequencer. TCRdb applied fastp at Q25 and MiXCR to the public reads, then kept only in-frame beta chains. A single entry per CDR3 protein holds the most common genes and DNA from its merged rows. The sample data list some 90,000 distinct CDR3 sequences, and under 13% of these were observed just once. The leading ten clones occupy approximately 1% of the sample. The source was whole blood, collected in connection with sensitization to the hapten diphenylcyclopropenone (DPC). The receptors were gathered from a woman aged 30 to 39 with alopecia areata. Some clones in this sample may be carry-over from other donors' samples.

This clonotype came up a few times. The chain carries TRBV7-2 and TRBJ2-3; TRBD2 aligns across 11 bases. The V gene's germline CDR1 is SGHTA and CDR2 FQGNSA. This CDR3 spans 15 amino acids. Trimming removed 5 bases from V and 6 bases from J; junction bases left unmatched: 7. CDR3 sequence: CASSAGLAEVDTQYF. The CDR3 coding sequence is TGTGCCAGCAGCGCGGGACTAGCGGAGGTGGATACGCAGTATTTT.

CDR3 residues: CSVQKGGDTEAFF. For the CDR3, the DNA is TGCAGCGTCCAAAAGGGGGGGGACACTGAAGCTTTCTTT. The chain is built from TRBV29-1 and TRBJ1-1; TRBD1 might be the D (6 bases). Germline V gene lookup returns CDR1 SQVTM and CDR2 ANQGSEA. This CDR3 comprises 13 residues. V was pared by 6 bases and J by 3 bases, with 14 bases between.

The table lists this clonotype with a few counts. CDR3 nucleotide sequence: TGTGCCAGCAGTACAGGGGGGCGCAATCAGCCCCAGCATTTT. It yields the protein CASSTGGRNQPQHF. This rearrangement joins TRBV2 to TRBJ1-5; 8 bases map to TRBD1. Trimming removed 5 bases from V and 2 bases from J; junction bases left unmatched: 2. The germline gives CDR1 SNHLY, CDR2 FYNNEI. The CDR3 runs 14 residues.

There are a few counts of this clonotype. This rearrangement joins TRBV3-1 to TRBJ1-5; D gene unclear. From germline, CDR1 is LGHDT and CDR2 YNNKEL (reference sequence). This CDR3 has 15 residues. V was pared by 0 bases and J by 4 bases, with 10 bases between. The chain's CDR3 is CASSQDLLANQPQHF. In DNA form, the CDR3 reads TGTGCCAGCAGCCAAGATCTTTTAGCAAATCAGCCCCAGCATTTT.

This clonotype occurred a few times. The chain links TRBV3-1 to TRBJ2-2, with D uncertain. The CDR3 extends over 13 amino acids. CDR1 is LGHDT, CDR2 YNNKEL, per germline (reference sequence). V was clipped by 3 bases and J by 6 bases, with 8 bases between them. CDR3 sequence (DNA): TGTGCCAGCAGCCAGACCCACTCCGGGGAGCTGTTTTTT. Its translation is CASSQTHSGELFF.

In its sample, this clonotype was seen a few times. The rearrangement links TRBV28 to TRBJ1-2, with unresolved D. The CDR3 runs 13 residues. Deletions cut 2 bases from V and 4 bases from J, with 8 bases between. Germline CDR1 and CDR2: MDHEN and SYDVKM. DNA of the CDR3: TGTGCCAGCAGTTTAGGGCAGATCTATGGCTACACCTTC. As protein: CASSLGQIYGYTF.

This clonotype was seen many times. This chain links TRBV29-1 with TRBJ1-5; D may be TRBD1 (6 bases). With 7 bases removed from V and 2 bases from J, the gap between germline ends came to 12 bases. Germline lookup yields CDR1 SQVTM and CDR2 ANQGSEA. The CDR3 length is 13 residues. CDR3 residues: CSASPGGNQPQHF. The CDR3 DNA reads as TGCAGCGCCTCCCCAGGGGGCAATCAGCCCCAGCATTTT.

The rearrangement uses TRBV29-1 and TRBJ2-7; D is unresolved. Between the trimmed V and J ends, which lost 7 bases and 6 bases, there was a span of 13 bases. There are 11 residues in the CDR3. Germline V lookup: CDR1 SQVTM, CDR2 ANQGSEA. For the CDR3, the DNA is TGCAGCGGGAGACAAGGGCCCGAGCAGTACTTC. Protein sequence: CSGRQGPEQYF.